The 2 T cell receptor beta chains below all came from one sample that was sequenced in a study of radiotherapy plus CTLA-4 blockade in lung cancer. The protocol was immunoSEQ multiplex PCR, while the TCRdb copy is restricted to in-frame clones and leaves out a portion. The table shows 64,000 or so clones, with approximately 70% occurring only once. Sequenced material: peripheral blood, taken from a patient treated with radiotherapy plus ipilimumab. The origin of the receptors is a human donor with non-small cell lung cancer whose response to radiotherapy plus ipilimumab could not be evaluated.

The chain couples TRBV29-1 to TRBJ2-1, with D unclear. Germline V gives CDR1 SQVTM, CDR2 ANQGSEA. V shed 6 bases and J shed 5 bases, with 14 bases lying between them. This CDR3 contains 13 residues. The CDR3 spells CSVVPMTDNEQFF. The CDR3 DNA reads TGCAGCGTGGTACCGATGACTGACAATGAGCAGTTCTTC.

J is TRBJ2-3 and V is TRBV4-1; a possible D gene is TRBD2 (7 bases). The CDR3 consists of 17 residues. The germline gives CDR1 MGHRA, CDR2 YSYEKL. V gave up 0 bases and J gave up 2 bases, with 15 bases separating them. This CDR3 reads CASSQDRGGLTTDTQYF. CDR3 sequence (DNA): TGCGCCAGCAGCCAAGATAGGGGGGGGCTCACCACAGATACGCAGTATTTT.